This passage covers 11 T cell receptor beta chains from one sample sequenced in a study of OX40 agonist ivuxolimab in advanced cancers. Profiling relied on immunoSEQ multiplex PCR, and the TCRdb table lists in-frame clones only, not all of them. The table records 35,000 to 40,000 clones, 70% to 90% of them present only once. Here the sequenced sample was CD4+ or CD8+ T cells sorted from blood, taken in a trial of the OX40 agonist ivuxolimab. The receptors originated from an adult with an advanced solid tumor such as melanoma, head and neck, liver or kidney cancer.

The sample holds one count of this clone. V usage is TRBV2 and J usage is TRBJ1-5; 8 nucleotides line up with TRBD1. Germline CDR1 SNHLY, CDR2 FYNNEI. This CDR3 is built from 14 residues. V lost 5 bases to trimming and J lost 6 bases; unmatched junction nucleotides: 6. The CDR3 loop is CASSPWDRSQPQHF. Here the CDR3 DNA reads TGTGCCAGCAGTCCCTGGGACAGGAGTCAGCCCCAGCATTTT.

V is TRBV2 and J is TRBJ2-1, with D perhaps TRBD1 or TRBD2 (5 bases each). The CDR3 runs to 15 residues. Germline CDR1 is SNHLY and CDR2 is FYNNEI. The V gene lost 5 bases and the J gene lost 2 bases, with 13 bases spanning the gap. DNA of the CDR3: TGTGCCAGCAGTCCAGGGTGGGGGACCTACAATGAGCAGTTCTTC. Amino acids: CASSPGWGTYNEQFF.

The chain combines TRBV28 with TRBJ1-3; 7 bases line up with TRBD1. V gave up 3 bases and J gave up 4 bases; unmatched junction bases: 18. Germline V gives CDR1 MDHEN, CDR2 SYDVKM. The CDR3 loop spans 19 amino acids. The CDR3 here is CASSFSTYRGAFGGNTIYF. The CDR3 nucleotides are TGTGCCAGCAGTTTCTCGACTTACAGGGGCGCTTTTGGGGGAAACACCATATATTTT.

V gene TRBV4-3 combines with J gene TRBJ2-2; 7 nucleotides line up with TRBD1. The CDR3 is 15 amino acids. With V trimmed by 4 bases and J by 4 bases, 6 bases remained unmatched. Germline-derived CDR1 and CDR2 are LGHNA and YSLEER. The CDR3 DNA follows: TGCGCCAGCAGCCTTACAGGGGCCACCACCGGGGAGCTGTTTTTT. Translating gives CASSLTGATTGELFF.

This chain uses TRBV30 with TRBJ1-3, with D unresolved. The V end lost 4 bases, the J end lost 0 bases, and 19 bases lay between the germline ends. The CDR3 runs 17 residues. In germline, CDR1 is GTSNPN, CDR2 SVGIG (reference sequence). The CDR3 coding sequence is TGTGCCTGGACGGAGTCGGAAGGCAGAGGCTCTGGAAACACCATATATTTT. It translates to CAWTESEGRGSGNTIYF. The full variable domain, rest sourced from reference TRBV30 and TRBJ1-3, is SQTIHQWPATLVQPVGSPLSLECTVEGTSNPNLYWYRQAAGRGLQLLFYSVGIGQISSEVPQNLSASRPQDRQFILSSKKLLLSDSGFYLCAWTESEGRGSGNTIYFGEGSWLTVV.

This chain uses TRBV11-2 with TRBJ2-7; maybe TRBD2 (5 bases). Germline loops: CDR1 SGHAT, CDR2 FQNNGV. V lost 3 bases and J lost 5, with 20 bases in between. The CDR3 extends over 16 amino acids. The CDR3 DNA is TGTGCCAGCAGCTTCCGGGGAAGACATAACCGGGACGAGCAGTACTTC. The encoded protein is CASSFRGRHNRDEQYF. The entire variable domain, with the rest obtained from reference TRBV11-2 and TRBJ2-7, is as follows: EAGVAQSPRYKIIEKRQSVAFWCNPISGHATLYWYQQILGQGPKLLIQFQNNGVVDDSQLPKDRFSAERLKGVDSTLKIQPAKLEDSAVYLCASSFRGRHNRDEQYFGPGTRLTVT.

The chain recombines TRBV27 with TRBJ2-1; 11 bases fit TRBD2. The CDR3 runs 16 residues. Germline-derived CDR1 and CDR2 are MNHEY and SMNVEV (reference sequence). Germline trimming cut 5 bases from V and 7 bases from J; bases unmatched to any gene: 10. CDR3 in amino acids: CASSPRLAGPWNEQFF. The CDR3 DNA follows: TGTGCCAGCAGTCCTAGACTAGCGGGGCCCTGGAATGAGCAGTTCTTC.

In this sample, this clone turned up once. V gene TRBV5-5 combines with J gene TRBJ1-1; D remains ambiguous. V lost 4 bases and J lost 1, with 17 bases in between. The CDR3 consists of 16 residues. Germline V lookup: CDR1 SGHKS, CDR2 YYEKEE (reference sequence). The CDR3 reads CASSPSPPPPNTEAFF. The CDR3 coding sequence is TGTGCCAGCAGCCCCTCTCCCCCGCCCCCGAACACTGAAGCTTTCTTT.

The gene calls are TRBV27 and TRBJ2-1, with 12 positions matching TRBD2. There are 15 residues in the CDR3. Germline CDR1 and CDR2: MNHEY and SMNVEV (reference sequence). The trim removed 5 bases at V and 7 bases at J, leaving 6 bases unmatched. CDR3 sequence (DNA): TGTGCCAGCAGTATTCTAGCGGGGGGGCAGAATGAGCAGTTCTTC. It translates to CASSILAGGQNEQFF.

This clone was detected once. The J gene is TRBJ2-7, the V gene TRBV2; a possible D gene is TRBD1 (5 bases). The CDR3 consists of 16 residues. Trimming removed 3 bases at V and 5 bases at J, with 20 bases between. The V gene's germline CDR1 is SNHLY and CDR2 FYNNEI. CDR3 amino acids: CASSEGQGALLNEQYF. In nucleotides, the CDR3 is TGTGCCAGCAGTGAGGGGCAGGGTGCCCTCCTGAACGAGCAGTACTTC.

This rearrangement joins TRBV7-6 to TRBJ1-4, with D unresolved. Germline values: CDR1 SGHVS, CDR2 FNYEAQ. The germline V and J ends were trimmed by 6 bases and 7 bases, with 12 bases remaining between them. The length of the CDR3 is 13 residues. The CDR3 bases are TGTGCCAGCAGGCCGGAGCTGGGTGAAAAACTGTTTTTT. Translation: CASRPELGEKLFF.